These 23 T cell receptor beta chains originate from one sample sequenced in a study of T cell responses to AZD1222 COVID-19 vaccine. This table comes from immunoSEQ multiplex PCR, and its TCRdb copy is limited to in-frame clones, with some not included. Among approximately 90,000 clones listed, roughly nine tenths were seen once. Sample: peripheral blood, taken on day 0 of AZD1222 vaccination. These receptor sequences come from an adult in good health.

V gene TRBV3-1 (or the pseudogene TRBV3-2) combines with J gene TRBJ2-1; the D is unclear. Germline CDR1 reads LGHDT; CDR2 reads YNNKEL (reference sequence). The CDR3 contains 15 residues. Trimming shortened V by 1 base and J by 2 bases, and 9 bases separated the two germline ends. This chain's CDR3 is CASSQVALTYNEQFF. CDR3 nucleotides: TGTGCCAGCAGCCAAGTCGCGCTTACCTACAATGAGCAGTTCTTC.

The chain has TRBV4-2 and TRBJ1-1, with D maybe TRBD1 (6 bases). V was clipped by 0 bases and J by 11 bases, with 16 bases between them. CDR3 length: 14 residues. Germline CDR1 reads LGHNA; CDR2 reads YNFKEQ. The CDR3 loop is CASSQDGQGSEAFF. CDR3 nucleotide sequence: TGTGCCAGCAGCCAAGATGGGCAGGGGAGTGAGGCTTTCTTT.

The chain joins TRBV7-9 to TRBJ2-7, with a possible D match to TRBD1 (6 bases). The germline V and J ends were trimmed by 5 bases and 3 bases, with 17 bases remaining between them. The CDR3 is 15 amino acids. The germline CDR1 and CDR2 sequences are SEHNR and FQNEAQ (reference sequence). The CDR3 DNA sequence: TGTGCCAGCAGCCCGATGGACAGAAGCTACTACGAGCAGTACTTC. Protein sequence: CASSPMDRSYYEQYF.

This chain connects TRBV7-2 to TRBJ2-5; 13 bases fit TRBD2. CDR3 length: 19 amino acids. Germline V gene data show CDR1 as SGHTA and CDR2 as FQGNSA. V lost 1 base, J lost 0 bases, and 8 bases stayed unmatched. The CDR3 protein is CASSLVTSGRAVDQETQYF. For the CDR3, the DNA is TGTGCCAGCAGCTTAGTCACTAGCGGGAGGGCAGTGGACCAAGAGACCCAGTACTTC.

The count of this clone is one. The CDR3 region is CASSEASGGRNEQFF. The CDR3 nucleotides read TGTGCCAGCAGTGAGGCTAGCGGGGGGAGGAATGAGCAGTTCTTC. The rearrangement links TRBV6-4 to TRBJ2-1; 11 positions agree with TRBD2. The ends lost 3 bases at V and 7 bases at J; junction bases unmatched: 5. This CDR3 has 15 amino acids. Germline V gene sequence: CDR1 MRHNA, CDR2 SNTAGT.

The chain links TRBV28 to TRBJ1-5, with unresolved D. V was trimmed by 7 bases and J by 0 bases, leaving 13 bases between them. Germline V gives CDR1 MDHEN, CDR2 SYDVKM. CDR3 length: 15 residues. CDR3 region: CASTLPGNSNQPQHF. CDR3 bases: TGTGCCAGCACCCTCCCGGGGAATAGCAATCAGCCCCAGCATTTT.

The chain is built from TRBV7-2 and TRBJ1-2, with D unclear. The CDR3 runs to 12 residues. V was cut by 2 bases and J by 7 bases, with 8 bases left in between. Germline CDR1 is SGHTA and CDR2 is FQGNSA. For the CDR3, the DNA is TGTGCCAGCAGCTTATCAGGCTTTGGCTACACCTTC. Translating gives CASSLSGFGYTF.

The J gene is TRBJ2-2, the V gene TRBV7-2; no firm D call. The germline V gene encodes CDR1 SGHTA and CDR2 FQGNSA. Trimming removed 5 bases at V and 3 bases at J, with 7 bases between. The length of the CDR3 is 13 residues. The CDR3 sequence: CASSLTHTGELFF. CDR3 DNA sequence: TGTGCCAGCAGCCTGACACACACCGGGGAGCTGTTTTTT. Using reference TRBV7-2 and TRBJ2-2 for the parts outside the CDR3, the full variable domain is GAGVSQSPSNKVTEKGKDVELRCDPISGHTALYWYRQSLGQGLEFLIYFQGNSAPDKSGLPSDRFSAERTGGSVSTLTIQRTQQEDSAVYLCASSLTHTGELFFGEGSRLTVL.

This chain uses TRBV7-7 with TRBJ2-5; D is unclear. The CDR3 runs 13 residues. Germline V gene lookup returns CDR1 SSHAT and CDR2 FNYEAQ (reference sequence). CDR3 loop: CASLGRNQETQYF. As DNA, the CDR3 is TGTGCTAGCCTAGGGCGCAACCAAGAGACCCAGTACTTC.

Only one count was recorded for this clone. The chain links TRBV28 to TRBJ2-1; the D gene is possibly TRBD1 (5 bases). The CDR3 loop spans 17 amino acids. V shed 5 bases and J shed 4 bases, with 21 bases lying between them. Germline CDR1 is MDHEN and CDR2 is SYDVKM. CDR3 in amino acids: CASSTRQATVLYNEQFF. The CDR3 nucleotides are TGTGCCAGCAGTACAAGGCAGGCGACAGTCCTTTACAATGAGCAGTTCTTC.

V and J are TRBV7-8 and TRBJ2-1; 8 positions match TRBD1. The CDR3 runs 16 residues. The V segment lost 1 base and the J segment 4 bases; nucleotides outside the gene matches: 6. The germline gives CDR1 SGHVS, CDR2 FQNEAQ. The CDR3 region has the DNA TGTGCCAGCAGCTTAGTATGGCAGGGGGCATACAATGAGCAGTTCTTC. It translates to CASSLVWQGAYNEQFF.

The chain uses TRBV4-1 and TRBJ1-5; D is possibly TRBD1 (5 bases). The CDR3 has 15 amino acids. Germline values: CDR1 MGHRA, CDR2 YSYEKL. Trimming removed 1 base at V and 6 bases at J, with 13 bases between. Here the CDR3 DNA reads TGCGCCAGCAGCCAAGTTTATGGGACGGGTCAGCCCCAGCATTTT. Its translation: CASSQVYGTGQPQHF.

The gene calls are TRBV7-9 and TRBJ1-1, with D perhaps matching TRBD1 (5 bases). In germline, CDR1 is SEHNR, CDR2 FQNEAQ (reference sequence). The V and J ends lost 0 bases and 10 bases respectively, with 27 bases between them. This CDR3 contains 18 residues. Here the CDR3 DNA reads TGTGCCAGCAGCTTAGCCGGCAGGGAGAGGTCCGCCTCTCTTGGAGCTTTCTTT. As protein: CASSLAGRERSASLGAFF.

V gene TRBV5-1 combines with J gene TRBJ1-4; 7 nucleotides match TRBD1. Germline V CDR1 and CDR2: SGHRS, YFSETQ. The CDR3 loop spans 13 amino acids. Germline trimming cut 6 bases from V and 5 bases from J; bases unmatched to any gene: 4. CDR3 bases: TGCGCCAGCACCCTGACAGGGAATGAAAAACTGTTTTTT. Translated: CASTLTGNEKLFF.

The chain joins TRBV6-5 to TRBJ1-1; D is perhaps TRBD1 (5 bases). Germline loops: CDR1 MNHEY, CDR2 SVGAGI. V lost 2 bases and J 5 bases, leaving 9 bases between the germline ends. This CDR3 is 13 amino acids long. The CDR3 coding sequence is TGTGCCAGCAGTTACCTTCGGGGGACTGAAGCTTTCTTT. Encoded protein: CASSYLRGTEAFF.

The rearrangement joins TRBV4-1 to TRBJ2-2, with D perhaps TRBD1 (6 bases). V was shortened by 1 base and J by 2 bases, with 8 bases between the two germline ends. Germline CDR1 reads MGHRA; CDR2 reads YSYEKL. CDR3 length: 15 amino acids. The CDR3 DNA reads as TGCGCCAGCAGCCAAGGGACAGCCAACACCGGGGAGCTGTTTTTT. This codes for CASSQGTANTGELFF.

The genes are TRBV29-1 and TRBJ2-2; 11 nucleotides line up with TRBD1. V lost 7 bases, J lost 3 bases, and 4 bases stayed unmatched. This CDR3 comprises 14 residues. CDR1 is SQVTM and CDR2 is ANQGSEA in the germline V gene. This CDR3 reads CSARTGGDTGELFF. The DNA for the CDR3 is TGCAGCGCGAGGACAGGGGGCGACACCGGGGAGCTGTTTTTT.

The chain links TRBV19 to TRBJ2-2; D uncertain. The CDR3 has 13 residues. Trimming took off 5 bases at V and 4 bases at J, with 8 bases between the two ends. Germline V gives CDR1 LNHDA, CDR2 SQIVND (reference sequence). CDR3 nucleotide sequence: TGTGCCAGTAGTGAGAGATCCACCGGGGAGCTGTTTTTT. Its protein product is CASSERSTGELFF. The full variable domain, with the rest looked up from reference TRBV19 and TRBJ2-2, is DGGITQSPKYLFRKEGQNVTLSCEQNLNHDAMYWYRQDPGQGLRLIYYSQIVNDFQKGDIAEGYSVSREKKESFPLTVTSAQKNPTAFYLCASSERSTGELFFGEGSRLTVL.

The CDR3 DNA is TGTGCCAGCAGCGTAGGGGGACCCCAGAACGAGCAGTACTTC. Its protein product is CASSVGGPQNEQYF. The V gene is TRBV9, the J gene TRBJ2-7; D may correspond to TRBD1 or TRBD2 (5 bases each). The CDR3 runs 14 residues. Germline loops: CDR1 SGDLS, CDR2 YYNGEE. Between the trimmed V and J ends, which lost 0 bases and 5 bases, there was a span of 12 bases.

J is TRBJ2-1 and V is TRBV7-9; D is unclear. The CDR3 is made up of 14 amino acids. V lost 0 bases to trimming and J lost 6 bases, with 9 bases between them. Germline V gene data show CDR1 as SEHNR and CDR2 as FQNEAQ (reference sequence). The CDR3 loop is CASSLAPTPNEQFF. Written as DNA, the CDR3 is TGTGCCAGCAGCTTAGCGCCGACTCCCAATGAGCAGTTCTTC.

This clone was picked up one time. V usage is TRBV28 and J usage is TRBJ1-6; possible D gene TRBD1, 5 bases. CDR1 is MDHEN, CDR2 SYDVKM, per germline. The CDR3 has 16 residues. V gave up 3 bases and J gave up 6 bases, with 15 bases separating them. For the CDR3, the DNA is TGTGCCAGCAGTTTCCCCGGAGGGACCATTAATTCACCCCTCCACTTT. This codes for CASSFPGGTINSPLHF.

The chain uses TRBV10-3 and TRBJ1-2; D unresolved. The CDR3 runs to 15 residues. With 1 base removed from V and 2 bases from J, the gap between germline ends came to 11 bases. CDR1 is ENHRY and CDR2 is SYGVKD in the germline V gene. CDR3 sequence: CAISEFGQLNYGYTF. CDR3 DNA: TGTGCCATCAGTGAGTTCGGGCAGCTGAACTATGGCTACACCTTC.

V is TRBV29-1 and J is TRBJ1-1; D unclear. CDR1 SQVTM and CDR2 ANQGSEA come from the germline V gene. V gave up 4 bases and J gave up 1 base, with 13 bases separating them. The CDR3 runs 14 residues. Written as DNA, the CDR3 is TGCAGCGTTGTAGAATTCGGGCCGAACACTGAAGCTTTCTTT. This codes for CSVVEFGPNTEAFF. The variable domain in full, completed from reference TRBV29-1 and TRBJ1-1, reads SAVISQKPSRDICQRGTSLTIQCQVDSQVTMMFWYRQQPGQSLTLIATANQGSEATYESGFVIDKFPISRPNLTFSTLTVSNMSPEDSSIYLCSVVEFGPNTEAFFGQGTRLTVV.